This TCR beta chain originates from a study of blood T cell repertoires in COVID-19. For the study at large: Sample material is recorded as cDNA or gDNA derived from T cells, B-cell-depleted T cells, or PBMCs.

Cohort allocation depended upon clinical history that participants reported. Trimming cost V 4 bases and J 2 bases; bases outside gene matches: 12. CDR1 is SGHDT, CDR2 YYEEEE, per germline. This CDR3 spans 18 amino acids. Study processing details: The authors estimated nucleated cell counts from reference gene primer amplification. Method: immunoSEQ multiplex PCR; TCRdb's copy keeps in-frame clones and lacks some. Clonal size and the V and J genes are those of that table, whereas D and trimming came from the DNA. Of under 300,000 clones listed, approximately 83% are singletons. The clonotype was recovered from a woman in her thirties or forties with acute COVID-19. The gene calls are TRBV5-6 and TRBJ2-7; 13 bases fit TRBD2. The sample was PBMCs or T cells enriched from blood (not recorded which). The DNA for the CDR3 is TGTGCCAGCAGCCCCCGAGGGGCGACTAGCGGGGGGACCTACGAGCAGTACTTC. It encodes CASSPRGATSGGTYEQYF.